The 6 T cell receptor beta chains given below trace back to one sample, sequenced in a study of a mutant IDH1 vaccine in newly diagnosed glioma. These receptors lack a known antigen. Time point noted: week 35, safety follow-up. The vaccine gave 300 ug of a 20-mer mutant IDH1 peptide subcutaneously per dose. The protocol was immunoSEQ multiplex PCR, while the TCRdb copy is restricted to in-frame clones and leaves out a portion. The data hold around 57,000 clones, with approximately 80% observed a single time. Sequencing used PBMCs, obtained from a glioma patient whose treatment included an IDH1 peptide vaccine. These receptors all come from a man aged 25 to 45 with glioma.

This chain joins TRBV19 and TRBJ2-7; no firm D call. The germline V gene has CDR1 LNHDA and CDR2 SQIVND (reference sequence). Trimming removed 3 bases from V and 0 bases from J, with 12 bases in between. CDR3 size: 15 residues. The CDR3 sequence: CASSIFWGSSYEQYF. CDR3 coding DNA: TGTGCCAGTAGTATTTTCTGGGGTAGCTCCTACGAGCAGTACTTC.

V gene TRBV5-1 combines with J gene TRBJ1-6; no firm D call. Trimming pared 0 bases from V and 6 bases from J, leaving 10 bases between. The CDR3 sequence is 15 residues long. Germline assignment: CDR1 SGHRS and CDR2 YFSETQ. CDR3 DNA sequence: TGCGCCAGCAGCTTGGGGGAACTAATTAATTCACCCCTCCACTTT. Amino acids: CASSLGELINSPLHF.

The genes are TRBV11-2 and TRBJ2-1; tentative D call: TRBD2 (6 bases). The CDR3 contains 15 residues. The V gene lost 5 bases and the J gene lost 4 bases, with 15 bases spanning the gap. Germline V gives CDR1 SGHAT, CDR2 FQNNGV. The CDR3 here is CASSRAGRGYNEQFF. The DNA of the CDR3 is TGTGCCAGCAGCCGAGCGGGCCGGGGTTACAATGAGCAGTTCTTC.

This clone was recorded only once. The chain couples TRBV18 to TRBJ2-7; 14 bases agree with TRBD2. In germline, CDR1 is KGHSH, CDR2 LQKENI. The CDR3 totals 14 residues. The J segment lost 9 bases and the V segment lost 5 bases, leaving 6 bases of the junction unmatched. CDR3 amino acids: CASSRPGLAGGQYF. CDR3 coding DNA: TGTGCCAGCTCAAGACCCGGACTAGCGGGGGGGCAGTACTTC.

This clone has only a few counts. The same CDR3 can be traced to other DNA sequences in this sample. This sequence joins TRBV7-9 and TRBJ2-5; either TRBD1 or TRBD2 may supply D (6 bases each). The V end lost 4 bases, the J end lost 3 bases, and 12 bases lay between the germline ends. Germline V gene lookup returns CDR1 SEHNR and CDR2 FQNEAQ (reference sequence). The CDR3 is 14 residues long. For the CDR3, the DNA is TGTGCCAGCAGCTCTACCGGGGGCGAAGAGACCCAGTACTTC. This sequence encodes CASSSTGGEETQYF. Full variable domain (outside the CDR3, taken from reference TRBV7-9 and TRBJ2-5): DTGVSQNPRHKITKRGQNVTFRCDPISEHNRLYWYRQTLGQGPEFLTYFQNEAQLEKSRLLSDRFSAERPKGSFSTLEIQRTEQGDSAMYLCASSSTGGEETQYFGPGTRLLVL.

The chain carries TRBV19 and TRBJ1-5, with D possibly TRBD1 on 5 matching bases. Per the germline V gene, CDR1 is LNHDA and CDR2 is SQIVND (reference sequence). The length of the CDR3 is 17 residues. V lost 0 bases and J 4 bases, leaving 16 bases between the germline ends. The CDR3 bases are TGTGCCAGTAGTATAGATCTGTGGGCCAGGGCGAATCAGCCCCAGCATTTT. The encoded protein is CASSIDLWARANQPQHF. Full variable domain (rest looked up from reference TRBV19 and TRBJ1-5): DGGITQSPKYLFRKEGQNVTLSCEQNLNHDAMYWYRQDPGQGLRLIYYSQIVNDFQKGDIAEGYSVSREKKESFPLTVTSAQKNPTAFYLCASSIDLWARANQPQHFGDGTRLSIL.